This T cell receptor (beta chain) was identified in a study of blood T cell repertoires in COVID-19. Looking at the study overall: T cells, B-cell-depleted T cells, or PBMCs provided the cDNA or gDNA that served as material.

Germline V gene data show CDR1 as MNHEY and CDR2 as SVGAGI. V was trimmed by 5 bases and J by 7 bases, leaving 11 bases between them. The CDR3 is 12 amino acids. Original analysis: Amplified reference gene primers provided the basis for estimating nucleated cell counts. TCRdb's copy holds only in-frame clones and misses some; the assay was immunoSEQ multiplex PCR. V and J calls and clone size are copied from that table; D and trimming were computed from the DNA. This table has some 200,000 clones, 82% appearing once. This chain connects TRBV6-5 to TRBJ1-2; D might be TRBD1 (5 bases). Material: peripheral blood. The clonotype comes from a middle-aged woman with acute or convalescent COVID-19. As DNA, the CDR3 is TGTGCCAGCAGTCAGGGACTGGTTGGCTACACCTTC. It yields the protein CASSQGLVGYTF.